This T cell receptor beta chain is from a study of response to subunit inactivated influenza vaccine. Study conclusions and caveats: Seasonal influenza vaccination, on each occasion, was suggested by the authors to recruit few new T cells.

Using its own MiXCR run on the RT-PCR reads, TCRdb lists one record per CDR3 protein. The sample gives 450,000 to 500,000 distinct CDR3 sequences, approximately 11% of which show up once; 10% to 15% is in the top ten. To note about this clonotype: Its cognate antigen is unknown.

Sequences were derived from PBMCs from blood, sampled about 40 days after vaccination. This receptor was identified in a man over 45 who received an inactivated influenza vaccine.

CDR3: CASSGSGRGSEQFF. The CDR3 DNA reads TGTGCCAGCAGTGGTAGCGGGAGAGGGAGTGAGCAGTTCTTC. The chain has TRBV12-3 or TRBV12-4 and TRBJ2-1, with 9 bases that match TRBD2. The CDR3 length is 14 residues. Trimming removed 5 bases from V and 9 bases from J; junction bases left unmatched: 8.